Each of the 21 T cell receptor beta chains below was sequenced from the same sample in a study of T cells after yellow fever vaccination. TCRdb itself ran the 5' RACE reads through MiXCR, one entry per CDR3 protein. The sample yields about 330,000 distinct CDR3 sequences, roughly 8.4% seen once. Sample: PBMCs, taken about 49 days after the first yellow fever vaccination. The receptor set was obtained from a man aged 18 to 35 who received the YFV17D yellow fever vaccine.

This clonotype showed up many times. The V gene is TRBV7-8, the J gene TRBJ1-1, with D hard to call. CDR1 is SGHVS, CDR2 FQNEAQ, per germline. V lost 6 bases and J 6 bases, leaving 23 bases between the germline ends. The CDR3 is 16 amino acids. CDR3 in amino acids: CASSHIVQTGVAEAFF. The CDR3 DNA sequence: TGTGCCAGCAGTCATATCGTACAGACTGGGGTAGCTGAAGCTTTCTTT.

The rearrangement joins TRBV5-5 to TRBJ1-1; no clear D. Looked up from germline, CDR1 is SGHKS and CDR2 is YYEKEE (reference sequence). Deletions cut 2 bases from V and 2 bases from J, with 16 bases between. The CDR3 loop spans 16 amino acids. The chain's CDR3 is CASSLNLWAANTEAFF. DNA of the CDR3: TGTGCCAGCAGCTTAAACCTTTGGGCAGCCAACACTGAAGCTTTCTTT.

This clonotype has only a few counts. At one end, the junction sequence differs from germline, possibly due to a read error. The chain has TRBV7-2 and TRBJ1-4; 8 bases are shared with TRBD1. This CDR3 spans 14 amino acids. The germline gives CDR1 SGHTA, CDR2 FQGNSA. CDR3: CASSLQGAKEKLFF. The CDR3 bases are TGTGCCAGCAGCTTACAGGGGGCTAAAGAAAAACTGTTTTTT.

This clonotype has more than one count but fewer than ten. V is TRBV7-2 and J is TRBJ1-5, with 7 bases identical to TRBD1. CDR1 SGHTA and CDR2 FQGNSA come from the germline V gene. The CDR3 totals 17 residues. J lost 4 bases, V lost 2 bases, and 11 bases had no gene match. The CDR3 sequence: CASSLYGQGVINQPQHF. The CDR3 DNA sequence: TGTGCCAGCAGCTTATATGGGCAGGGGGTAATAAATCAGCCCCAGCATTTT.

The V call is TRBV12-3 or TRBV12-4, the J call TRBJ1-5; 8 nucleotides agree with TRBD1. Germline trimming cut 1 base from V and 2 bases from J; bases unmatched to any gene: 4. The CDR3 consists of 16 residues. CDR3 in amino acids: CASSLGGQVGNQPQHF. CDR3 DNA: TGTGCCAGCAGTTTAGGGGGACAGGTCGGCAATCAGCCCCAGCATTTT.

This rearrangement joins TRBV20-1 to TRBJ1-5; no clear D. CDR3 length equals 12 residues. CDR1 and CDR2 (germline): DFQATT, SNEGSKA (reference sequence). V was clipped by 3 bases and J by 4 bases, with 7 bases between them. The CDR3 nucleotides read TGCAGTGCTAGTAGGTCAAATCAGCCCCAGCATTTT. Its translation: CSASRSNQPQHF.

The chain joins TRBV2 to TRBJ1-5; no clear D gene. CDR3 length: 15 residues. The germline V and J ends were trimmed by 7 bases and 2 bases, with 15 bases remaining between them. The germline gives CDR1 SNHLY, CDR2 FYNNEI. This CDR3 reads CASKEDVQRNQPQHF. Here the CDR3 DNA reads TGTGCCAGCAAGGAGGACGTTCAACGCAATCAGCCCCAGCATTTT.

The genes are TRBV4-1 and TRBJ2-2; D not resolved. This CDR3 is 16 amino acids long. V lost 4 bases and J lost 4, with 16 bases in between. The germline V gene encodes CDR1 MGHRA and CDR2 YSYEKL. The CDR3 sequence is CASSPVLGLGTGELFF. CDR3 coding DNA: TGCGCCAGCAGCCCGGTCCTAGGTTTGGGCACCGGGGAGCTGTTTTTT.

This clonotype was counted only a few times. The chain couples TRBV6-5 to TRBJ2-5; no reliable D call. Trimming removed 6 bases from V and 4 bases from J, with 12 bases in between. Germline V gene data show CDR1 as MNHEY and CDR2 as SVGAGI. The CDR3 has 13 residues. The CDR3 is CASSHSTTETQYF. CDR3 in DNA: TGTGCCAGCAGCCACTCAACAACAGAGACCCAGTACTTC.

This clonotype has a handful of counts. The chain joins TRBV7-2 to TRBJ2-1; tentative D call: TRBD2 (6 bases). The CDR3 has 13 amino acids. The V gene's germline CDR1 is SGHTA and CDR2 FQGNSA. Trimming took off 6 bases at V and 8 bases at J, with 14 bases between the two ends. The CDR3: CASSPLSGYEQFF. The CDR3 nucleotides read TGTGCCAGCAGTCCCCTTAGCGGATATGAGCAGTTCTTC.

Many counts were recorded for this clonotype. The V and J genes are TRBV5-6 and TRBJ2-7; TRBD1 agrees at 7 bases. The CDR3 is 13 amino acids. The ends lost 7 bases at V and 1 base at J; junction bases unmatched: 5. Germline CDR1 reads SGHDT; CDR2 reads YYEEEE. The DNA of the CDR3 is TGTGCCAGCTTCCGGGACAGATCCTACGAGCAGTACGTC. As protein: CASFRDRSYEQYV.

The chain has TRBV5-5 and TRBJ1-2, with D uncertain. The V and J ends lost 2 bases and 5 bases respectively, with 25 bases between them. Germline lookup yields CDR1 SGHKS and CDR2 YYEKEE (reference sequence). CDR3 length equals 18 residues. This chain's CDR3 is CASSFVTGSLVLKYGYTF. CDR3 nucleotides: TGTGCCAGCAGCTTTGTTACCGGGAGTTTGGTGCTAAAGTATGGCTACACCTTC.

The chain is built from TRBV7-2 and TRBJ2-7; D is possibly TRBD1 or TRBD2 (6 bases each). The germline V gene has CDR1 SGHTA and CDR2 FQGNSA. Trimming left V 3 bases short and J 1 base short, with 13 bases between. CDR3 length equals 15 residues. CDR3: CASSFASGASYEQYF. The CDR3 DNA reads as TGTGCCAGCAGCTTCGCGTCGGGGGCTTCCTACGAGCAGTACTTC.

This chain joins TRBV4-3 and TRBJ2-7; the D call may be TRBD1 or TRBD2 (5 bases each). The CDR3 is 14 amino acids. Per germline, CDR1 LGHNA and CDR2 YSLEER. The V gene lost 2 bases and the J gene lost 2 bases, with 10 bases spanning the gap. CDR3 sequence reads: CASSQRPGPYEQYF. The CDR3 region has the DNA TGCGCCAGCAGCCAACGCCCGGGGCCCTACGAGCAGTACTTC.

The chain recombines TRBV7-9 with TRBJ1-6, with TRBD1 matching 7 bases. In germline, CDR1 is SEHNR, CDR2 FQNEAQ (reference sequence). This CDR3 is built from 14 residues. The junction had 4 bases not matched to a gene; V was cut back by 4 bases and J by 7 bases. The CDR3 reads CASSSRDRNSPLHF. Written as DNA, the CDR3 is TGTGCCAGCAGCTCGCGGGACAGAAATTCACCCCTCCACTTT.

The gene calls are TRBV4-3 and TRBJ2-2; 8 bases agree with TRBD2. This CDR3 region has 18 residues. Germline-derived CDR1 and CDR2 are LGHNA and YSLEER. Germline trimming cut 4 bases from V and 3 bases from J; bases unmatched to any gene: 13. The CDR3 region is CASSPPGKDGGDTGELFF. In nucleotides, the CDR3 is TGCGCCAGCAGCCCACCAGGGAAGGACGGGGGGGACACCGGGGAGCTGTTTTTT.

This chain connects TRBV6-2 or TRBV6-3 to TRBJ1-1; 9 bases align to TRBD1. The CDR3 has 17 amino acids. CDR1 is MNHEY and CDR2 is SVGEGT in the germline V gene. The V and J ends lost 2 bases and 4 bases, in that order; junction bases with no gene match: 11. The CDR3 loop is CASSYGGPGTGFTEAFF. The CDR3 nucleotides read TGTGCCAGCAGTTACGGGGGACCGGGGACAGGGTTCACTGAAGCTTTCTTT.

This clonotype was detected many times. This chain connects TRBV14 to TRBJ2-7; D tentatively fits TRBD1 or TRBD2 (6 bases each). Trimming shortened V by 3 bases and J by 0 bases, and 18 bases separated the two germline ends. CDR3 length equals 17 residues. Germline V gives CDR1 SGHDN, CDR2 FVKESK. CDR3 sequence reads: CASSHRREDSGSYEQYV. The CDR3 coding sequence is TGTGCCAGCAGCCACCGGAGGGAGGACAGCGGCTCCTACGAGCAGTACGTC.

The chain links TRBV30 to TRBJ2-3; 7 bases fit TRBD2. There are 13 residues in the CDR3. Germline assignment: CDR1 GTSNPN and CDR2 SVGIG (reference sequence). J lost 7 bases, V lost 0 bases, and 4 bases had no gene match. The CDR3 loop is CAWSVGGTYTQYF. In nucleotides, the CDR3 is TGTGCCTGGAGTGTCGGGGGGACGTATACGCAGTATTTT.

This clonotype was observed many times. The gene calls are TRBV12-3 or TRBV12-4 and TRBJ2-2; 8 bases are a match to TRBD1. After removal of 0 bases from V and 6 bases from J, the junction contained 3 bases not matched to a gene. The CDR3 loop spans 15 amino acids. The CDR3 DNA is TGTGCCAGCAGTTTAGCGCTCAGGGGGCCCGGGGAGCTGTTTTTT. The encoded protein is CASSLALRGPGELFF.

J is TRBJ2-5 and V is TRBV20-1, with 10 bases matching TRBD1. Germline assignment: CDR1 DFQATT and CDR2 SNEGSKA (reference sequence). CDR3 length: 13 residues. V shed 5 bases, J shed 2 bases, and the junction held 2 bases outside the gene matches. Here the CDR3 reads CSAGDRGQETQYF. The CDR3 DNA sequence: TGCAGTGCTGGGGACAGGGGACAAGAGACCCAGTACTTC.